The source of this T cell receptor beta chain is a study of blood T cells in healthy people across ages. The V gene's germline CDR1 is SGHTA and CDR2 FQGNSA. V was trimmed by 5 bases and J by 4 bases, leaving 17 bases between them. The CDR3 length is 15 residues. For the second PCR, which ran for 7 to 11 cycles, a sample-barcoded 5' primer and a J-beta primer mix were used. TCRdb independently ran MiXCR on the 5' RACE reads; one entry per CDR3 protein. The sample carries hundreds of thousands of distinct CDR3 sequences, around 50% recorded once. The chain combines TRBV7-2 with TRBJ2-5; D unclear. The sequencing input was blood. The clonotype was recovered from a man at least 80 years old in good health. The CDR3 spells CASSVLGTAGETQYF. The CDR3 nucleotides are TGTGCCAGCAGCGTACTGGGAACGGCTGGAGAGACCCAGTACTTC.